This T cell receptor beta chain is drawn from a study of T cell responses to AZD1222 COVID-19 vaccine. Method: immunoSEQ multiplex PCR; TCRdb's copy keeps in-frame clones and lacks some. The sample has approximately 140,000 clones, 90% to 95% seen once; the top ten hold roughly 1.3%. V shed 7 bases, J shed 2 bases, and the junction held 4 bases outside the gene matches. This CDR3 is built from 13 residues. The germline V gene has CDR1 SGDLS and CDR2 YYNGEE. Only one count was recorded for this clone. The source of this sequence is an adult in good health. The chain recombines TRBV9 with TRBJ1-2; TRBD1 aligns across 8 bases. The source was peripheral blood, collected on day 0 of AZD1222 vaccination. The DNA for the CDR3 is TGTGCCAGCGGGGGACAGGTCAACTATGGCTACACCTTC. Its protein product is CASGGQVNYGYTF. The whole variable domain, filled in from reference TRBV9 and TRBJ1-2, reads DSGVTQTPKHLITATGQRVTLRCSPRSGDLSVYWYQQSLDQGLQFLIQYYNGEERAKGNILERFSAQQFPDLHSELNLSSLELGDSALYFCASGGQVNYGYTFGSGTRLTVV.